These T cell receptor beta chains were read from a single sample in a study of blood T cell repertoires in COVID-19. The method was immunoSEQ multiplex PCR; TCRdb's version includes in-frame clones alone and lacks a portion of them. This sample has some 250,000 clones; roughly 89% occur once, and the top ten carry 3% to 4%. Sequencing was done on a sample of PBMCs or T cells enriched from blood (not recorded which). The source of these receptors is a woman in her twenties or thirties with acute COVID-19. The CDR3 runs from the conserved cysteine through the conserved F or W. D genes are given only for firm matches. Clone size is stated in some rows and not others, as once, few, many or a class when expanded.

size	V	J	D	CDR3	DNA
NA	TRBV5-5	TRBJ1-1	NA	CASSLRGTEAFF	TGTGCCAGCAGCTTACGGGGGACTGAAGCTTTCTTT
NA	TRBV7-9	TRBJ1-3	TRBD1	CASSLARQGAGNTIYF	TGTGCCAGCAGCTTAGCGAGACAGGGGGCCGGAAACACCATATATTTT
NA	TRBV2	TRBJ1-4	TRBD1	CASSNAFGQVGATNEKLFF	TGTGCCTCTTCGAACGCATTTGGACAGGTCGGCGCAACTAATGAAAAACTGTTTTTT
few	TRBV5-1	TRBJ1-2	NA	CASSLGGGEYGYTF	TGCGCCAGCAGCTTAGGTGGGGGGGAGTATGGCTACACCTTC
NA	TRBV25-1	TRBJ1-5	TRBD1	CASSVGGTGLWGNQPQHF	TGTGCCAGCAGTGTCGGCGGGACAGGGCTGTGGGGCAATCAGCCCCAGCATTTT
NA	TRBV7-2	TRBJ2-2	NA	CASSLWGPDTGELFF	TGTGCCAGCAGCTTATGGGGGCCGGACACCGGGGAGCTGTTTTTT
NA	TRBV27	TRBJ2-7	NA	CASSFRDGGASEQYF	TGTGCCAGCAGTTTCCGGGACGGAGGGGCCTCCGAGCAGTACTTC
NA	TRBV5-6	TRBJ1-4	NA	CASSGRHATNEKLFF	TGTGCCAGCAGCGGGAGACACGCAACTAATGAAAAACTGTTTTTT
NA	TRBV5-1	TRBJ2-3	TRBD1	CASSSIGTASTDTQYF	TGCGCCAGCAGCTCCATTGGGACAGCTAGCACAGATACGCAGTATTTT
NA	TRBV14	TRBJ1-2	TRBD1	CASSQGEGAYYGYTF	TGTGCCAGCAGCCAAGGAGAGGGGGCATACTATGGCTACACCTTC
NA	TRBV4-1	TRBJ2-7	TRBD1	CASSHPRDRSSYEQYF	TGCGCCAGCAGCCACCCCCGGGACAGGAGCTCCTACGAGCAGTACTTC